These T cell receptor beta chains were read from a single sample in a study of T cell repertoires in cytomegalovirus infection. Their specific antigens are unknown. Via MiXCR, TCRdb re-called the reads, giving one row per CDR3 protein. The sample lists 140,000 to 150,000 distinct CDR3 sequences, around 30% occurring once. This specimen consisted of CD8+ T cells from cultured PBMCs, obtained from culture after CMV antigen stimulation. These TCRs come from a human donor in good health (CMV status not recorded). Some clones in this sample may be carry-over from other donors' samples. The CDR3 runs from the conserved cysteine through the conserved F or W. The order of the fields is V gene, CDR3 protein.

TRBV11-3,CASSKASGGLEQFF
TRBV30,CASDRAHSSYEQYF
TRBV7-9,CASSVPTGMDSGNTIYF
TRBV10-3,CAISEDLATGELFF
TRBV7-9,CASGHSGDEQFF
TRBV5-6,CASSFLAGGIDTQYF
TRBV7-9,CASSLPSSGPSTDTQYF
TRBV7-9,CASSLRGDQETQYF
TRBV28,CASSSGLAGPPETQYF
TRBV28,CASSDRTGPYEQYF
TRBV7-8,CASSLGTSGALGEQYF
TRBV27,CASKGAGAHVSTRYF
TRBV28,CASSLETGGVHQETQYF
TRBV7-8,CASSLRMMNTEAFF
TRBV7-6,CASSSGTRPEESNEKLFF